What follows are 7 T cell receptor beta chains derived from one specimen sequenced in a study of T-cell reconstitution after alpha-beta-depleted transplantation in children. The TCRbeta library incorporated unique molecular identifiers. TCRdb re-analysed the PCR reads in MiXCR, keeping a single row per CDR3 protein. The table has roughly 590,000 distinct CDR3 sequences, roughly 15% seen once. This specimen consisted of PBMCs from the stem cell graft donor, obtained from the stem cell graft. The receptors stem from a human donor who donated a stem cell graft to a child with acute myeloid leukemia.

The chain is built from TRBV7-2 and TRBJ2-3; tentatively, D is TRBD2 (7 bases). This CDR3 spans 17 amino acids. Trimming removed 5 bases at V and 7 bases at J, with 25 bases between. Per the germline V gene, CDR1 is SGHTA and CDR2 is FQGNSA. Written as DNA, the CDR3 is TGTGCCAGCAGCCCTCTGGGGGCTAGCGGAAGCATGAATACGCAGTATTTT. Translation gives CASSPLGASGSMNTQYF.

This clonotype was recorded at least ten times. The CDR3: CSAAGQGRKFGQPQHF. The DNA for the CDR3 is TGCAGTGCTGCGGGACAGGGGAGAAAGTTTGGGCAGCCCCAGCATTTT. The gene calls are TRBV20-1 and TRBJ1-5; 10 nucleotides agree with TRBD1. The V gene's germline CDR1 is DFQATT and CDR2 SNEGSKA (reference sequence). The length of the CDR3 is 16 residues. The V gene end was trimmed by 5 bases and the J gene end by 7 bases; junction bases not matched to a gene: 14.

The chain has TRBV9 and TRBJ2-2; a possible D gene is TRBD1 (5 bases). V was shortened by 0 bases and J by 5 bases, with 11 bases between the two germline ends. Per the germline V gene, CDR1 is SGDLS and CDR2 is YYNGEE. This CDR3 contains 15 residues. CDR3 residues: CASSVGGARTGELFF. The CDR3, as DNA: TGTGCCAGCAGCGTAGGGGGCGCGCGGACCGGGGAGCTGTTTTTT. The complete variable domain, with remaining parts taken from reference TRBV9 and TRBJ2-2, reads DSGVTQTPKHLITATGQRVTLRCSPRSGDLSVYWYQQSLDQGLQFLIQYYNGEERAKGNILERFSAQQFPDLHSELNLSSLELGDSALYFCASSVGGARTGELFFGEGSRLTVL.

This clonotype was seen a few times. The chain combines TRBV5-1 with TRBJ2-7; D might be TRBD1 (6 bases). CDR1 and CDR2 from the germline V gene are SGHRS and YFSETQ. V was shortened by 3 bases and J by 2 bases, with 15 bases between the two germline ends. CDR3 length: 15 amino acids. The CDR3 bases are TGCGCCAGCAGCTCGTCCGACAGGTTTGCCTACGAGCAGTACTTC. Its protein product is CASSSSDRFAYEQYF.

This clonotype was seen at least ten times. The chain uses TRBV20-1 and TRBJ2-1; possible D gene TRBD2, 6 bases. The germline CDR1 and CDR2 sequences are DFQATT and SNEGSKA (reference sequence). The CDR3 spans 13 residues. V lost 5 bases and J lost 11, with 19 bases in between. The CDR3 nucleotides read TGCAGTGCTCGACTAGACTACAATGACAAGCAGTTCTTC. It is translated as CSARLDYNDKQFF.

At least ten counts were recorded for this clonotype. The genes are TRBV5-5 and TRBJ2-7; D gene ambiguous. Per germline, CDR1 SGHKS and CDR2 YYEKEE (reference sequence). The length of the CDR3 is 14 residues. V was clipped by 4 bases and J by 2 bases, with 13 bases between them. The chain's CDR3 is CASSPAYKTYEQYV. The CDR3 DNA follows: TGTGCCAGCAGCCCGGCCTACAAAACCTACGAGCAGTACGTC.

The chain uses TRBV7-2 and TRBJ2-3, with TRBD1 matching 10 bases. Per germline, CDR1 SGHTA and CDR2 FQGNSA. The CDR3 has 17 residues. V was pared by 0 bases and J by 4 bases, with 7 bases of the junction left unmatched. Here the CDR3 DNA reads TGTGCCAGCAGCTTAGCGCTCGGGACAGGGGAGTCAGATACGCAGTATTTT. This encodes CASSLALGTGESDTQYF.